This T cell receptor (beta chain) was sequenced during a study of response to subunit inactivated influenza vaccine. TCRdb re-analysed the RT-PCR reads in MiXCR, keeping a single row per CDR3 protein. The sample contains 300,000 to 350,000 distinct CDR3 sequences, roughly 22% of which appear only once. This CDR3 is 14 amino acids long. Trimming pared 5 bases from V and 4 bases from J, leaving 14 bases between. As regards this clonotype: Antigen specificity is unknown.

Study-level findings and limits: Each seasonal influenza vaccination, the authors suggested, recruits few new T cells.

V gene TRBV12-3 or TRBV12-4 combines with J gene TRBJ1-1; D gene unclear. Here the sequenced sample was PBMCs from blood, taken 21 months after vaccination. This sequence was found in a man aged 50-75 years who received an inactivated influenza vaccine. For the CDR3, the DNA is TGTGCCAGCAGTCGGCTGGCGGGTAGCACTGAAGCTTTCTTT. Amino acids: CASSRLAGSTEAFF.